The 22 T cell receptor beta chains listed next were all sequenced from one sample in a study of T cells in Graves' hyperthyroidism and ophthalmopathy. RNA transcripts provided the source from which TCR beta CDR3 regions were amplified. The TCR CDR3 first-round RT-PCR relied on the HTBI primer set. TCRdb processed the multiplex PCR reads anew with MiXCR; each CDR3 protein has one entry. The sample lists a few hundred thousand distinct CDR3 sequences, 15% occurring once. The sequenced sample consisted of blood. The receptors here all came from a woman aged 55-70 years with Graves' ophthalmopathy.

This clonotype was picked up many times. The chain is built from TRBV4-1 and TRBJ2-5; D might be TRBD2 (7 bases). CDR3 length: 14 amino acids. The V end lost 0 bases, the J end lost 13 bases, and 18 bases lay between the germline ends. Germline CDR1 and CDR2: MGHRA and YSYEKL. The CDR3 DNA reads as TGCGCCAGCAGCCAAGAAGGGGGGGAGGTGGGATTGTACTTC. It codes for CASSQEGGEVGLYF.

This clonotype was counted ten times or more. The gene calls are TRBV3-1 and TRBJ2-5, with a tentative D call TRBD1 (5 bases). CDR1 and CDR2 (germline): LGHDT, YNNKEL (reference sequence). The CDR3 extends over 15 amino acids. Trimming took off 3 bases at V and 0 bases at J, with 11 bases between the two ends. The CDR3 sequence: CASSQTSGYQETQYF. CDR3 DNA sequence: TGTGCCAGCAGCCAGACATCAGGGTACCAAGAGACCCAGTACTTC.

At least ten counts were recorded for this clonotype. V usage is TRBV2 and J usage is TRBJ1-4, with no clear D. Germline CDR1 reads SNHLY; CDR2 reads FYNNEI. The length of the CDR3 is 16 residues. The V end was cut by 1 base, the J end by 0 bases, with 9 bases between. The chain's CDR3 is CASSEVTFATNEKLFF. The CDR3 nucleotides are TGTGCCAGCAGTGAAGTGACATTTGCAACTAATGAAAAACTGTTTTTT.

This clonotype appeared many times. This chain links TRBV6-1 with TRBJ2-3; D remains ambiguous. The germline V gene encodes CDR1 MNHNS and CDR2 SASEGT. CDR3 length: 13 residues. The germline V and J ends were trimmed by 6 bases and 5 bases, with 12 bases remaining between them. CDR3 in amino acids: CASRMTVGDTQYF. CDR3 DNA sequence: TGTGCCAGCAGGATGACTGTTGGAGATACGCAGTATTTT.

This clonotype was recorded at least ten times. The V gene is TRBV2, the J gene TRBJ2-3; D perhaps matches TRBD2 (6 bases). The CDR3 runs to 15 residues. Germline CDR1 reads SNHLY; CDR2 reads FYNNEI. Deletions cut 4 bases from V and 3 bases from J, with 14 bases between. The DNA for the CDR3 is TGTGCCAGCAGTGGATACCGGGACTCGACAGATACGCAGTATTTT. This codes for CASSGYRDSTDTQYF.

About this clonotype: Since a much larger clone is just one base distant, this may be a read error. The J gene is TRBJ2-3, the V gene TRBV15; 8 positions match TRBD1. The J call may be wrong; the DNA end is better matched by TRBJ1-5. CDR1 and CDR2 from the germline V gene are LNHNV and YYDKDF (reference sequence). CDR3 length equals 15 residues. For the CDR3, the DNA is TGTGCCACCAGCGGGGACAGGATGTCTACAGATACGCAGCATTTT. Translated, it gives CATSGDRMSTDTQHF.

This chain connects TRBV19 to TRBJ2-3; a weak D match, TRBD1 (6 bases). V lost 7 bases to trimming and J lost 3 bases, with 14 bases between them. The CDR3 runs 14 residues. Germline V gene sequence: CDR1 LNHDA, CDR2 SQIVND (reference sequence). CDR3 in DNA: TGTGCCAGTAAACAGGGCATCGGGACAGATACGCAGTATTTT. Protein: CASKQGIGTDTQYF.

This clonotype was recorded a few times. The gene calls are TRBV28 and TRBJ2-2, with TRBD2 matching over 9 bases. Germline CDR1 MDHEN, CDR2 SYDVKM. The J segment lost 0 bases and the V segment lost 6 bases, leaving 8 bases of the junction unmatched. This CDR3 has 17 residues. The CDR3 nucleotides read TGTGCCAGCAGGCCGGGACTAGCTGACCCGAACACCGGGGAGCTGTTTTTT. Encoded protein: CASRPGLADPNTGELFF.

The rearrangement links TRBV5-1 to TRBJ1-4, with a possible D match to TRBD1 (5 bases). In germline, CDR1 is SGHRS, CDR2 YFSETQ. V lost 2 bases to trimming and J lost 1 base, with 12 bases between them. This CDR3 region has 16 residues. CDR3 region: CASSLAGRGTNEKLFF. The DNA of the CDR3 is TGCGCCAGCAGCTTAGCTGGTAGGGGAACTAATGAAAAACTGTTTTTT.

This clonotype was found a few times. The V call is TRBV4-2, the J call TRBJ2-1, with D perhaps matching TRBD1 (6 bases). V dropped 5 bases and J dropped 16 bases, with 18 bases sitting between them. The CDR3 length is 12 residues. The germline gives CDR1 LGHNA, CDR2 YNFKEQ. The CDR3 is CASSARDTLSFF. The CDR3 coding sequence is TGTGCCAGCAGCGCTCGGGACACCCTAAGTTTCTTC.

In this sample, this clonotype turned up a few times. V is TRBV27 and J is TRBJ2-7, with a weak D call TRBD2 (5 bases). CDR1 is MNHEY, CDR2 SMNVEV, per germline (reference sequence). V dropped 3 bases and J dropped 8 bases, with 11 bases sitting between them. The CDR3 is made up of 12 amino acids. This chain's CDR3 is CASSFPGDKQYF. For the CDR3, the DNA is TGTGCCAGCAGTTTCCCCGGGGATAAGCAGTACTTC.

This clonotype was picked up a small number of times. The chain joins TRBV28 to TRBJ2-1, with D unclear. This CDR3 has 12 amino acids. Germline loops: CDR1 MDHEN, CDR2 SYDVKM. The V gene lost 7 bases and the J gene lost 7 bases, with 11 bases spanning the gap. CDR3 sequence: CASTQSPNEQFF. The CDR3 DNA follows: TGTGCCAGCACCCAAAGCCCTAATGAGCAGTTCTTC.

Only a few counts were recorded for this clonotype. The chain uses TRBV7-2 and TRBJ2-3; TRBD2 matches 11 bases. The length of the CDR3 is 14 residues. Looked up from germline, CDR1 is SGHTA and CDR2 is FQGNSA. V shed 5 bases, J shed 6 bases, and the junction held 4 bases outside the gene matches. Written as DNA, the CDR3 is TGTGCCAGCAGCGTTCGACTAGCGGGGGATACGCAGTATTTT. Its translation: CASSVRLAGDTQYF.

This clonotype occurred a few times. V is TRBV19 and J is TRBJ1-1; perhaps TRBD1 as D (6 bases). Germline CDR1 is LNHDA and CDR2 is SQIVND (reference sequence). CDR3 length equals 15 residues. V gave up 7 bases and J gave up 0 bases, with 15 bases separating them. The CDR3 region is CASNLGRGMNTEAFF. CDR3 in DNA: TGTGCCAGTAACCTCGGGAGGGGGATGAACACTGAAGCTTTCTTT.

This clonotype has more than one count but fewer than ten. The gene calls are TRBV7-6 and TRBJ2-1; D may match TRBD1 or TRBD2 (5 bases each). Per germline, CDR1 SGHVS and CDR2 FNYEAQ. The CDR3 consists of 14 residues. Trimming pared 0 bases from V and 9 bases from J, leaving 12 bases between. CDR3 DNA sequence: TGTGCCAGCAGCTTAGCCGGGACGGCGAGTGAGCAGTTCTTC. It yields the protein CASSLAGTASEQFF.

This chain joins TRBV19 and TRBJ2-5, with TRBD2 as a possible D gene (5 bases). Looked up from germline, CDR1 is LNHDA and CDR2 is SQIVND (reference sequence). Trimming removed 5 bases at V and 5 bases at J, with 9 bases between. This CDR3 comprises 12 residues. The DNA for the CDR3 is TGTGCCAGTAGTCAACGAGGGGAGACCCAGTACTTC. As protein: CASSQRGETQYF. The variable domain in full, with the rest retrieved from reference TRBV19 and TRBJ2-5, is DGGITQSPKYLFRKEGQNVTLSCEQNLNHDAMYWYRQDPGQGLRLIYYSQIVNDFQKGDIAEGYSVSREKKESFPLTVTSAQKNPTAFYLCASSQRGETQYFGPGTRLLVL.

The sample holds many counts of this clonotype. The chain combines TRBV6-1 with TRBJ2-7, with 8 bases matching TRBD2. V gave up 5 bases and J gave up 5 bases; unmatched junction bases: 14. Germline CDR1 and CDR2: MNHNS and SASEGT. The CDR3 length is 16 residues. In DNA form, the CDR3 reads TGTGCCAGCAGTCCGGGACTAGTTGATGGAAGTAACGAGCAGTACTTC. It codes for CASSPGLVDGSNEQYF.

This clonotype was found a few times. Compared with germline, one end of the junction differs, possibly owing to a read error. The genes are TRBV28 and TRBJ2-5; maybe TRBD2 (5 bases). This CDR3 spans 12 amino acids. Germline V gene sequence: CDR1 MDHEN, CDR2 SYDVKM. The CDR3 loop is CASSPEVGATHF. The CDR3 nucleotides read TGTGCCAGCAGTCCCGAGGTGGGAGCCACACACTTC.

The chain couples TRBV30 to TRBJ2-5; the D gene is possibly TRBD2 (6 bases). V was clipped by 5 bases and J by 2 bases, with 15 bases between them. In germline, CDR1 is GTSNPN, CDR2 SVGIG (reference sequence). CDR3 size: 14 residues. DNA of the CDR3: TGTGCCTGGGGACGAGGAGGGGTTCAAGAGACCCAGTACTTC. This codes for CAWGRGGVQETQYF.

The sample holds many counts of this clonotype. The chain employs TRBV5-1 and TRBJ2-1; D is perhaps TRBD1 or TRBD2 (5 bases each). In germline, CDR1 is SGHRS, CDR2 YFSETQ. The CDR3 runs to 14 residues. Trimming stripped 1 base from V and 10 bases from J, with 15 bases between. This CDR3 is CASSLLPGPREQFF. As DNA, the CDR3 is TGCGCCAGCAGCTTGTTGCCGGGACCAAGAGAGCAGTTCTTC.

This clonotype was counted many times. The chain carries TRBV12-3 or TRBV12-4 and TRBJ2-7, with 9 nucleotides matching TRBD2. This CDR3 is built from 14 residues. J lost 5 bases, V lost 2 bases, and 4 bases had no gene match. The DNA for the CDR3 is TGTGCCAGCAGTTTAATAGCGGGAGTCGACGAGCAGTACTTC. Translated: CASSLIAGVDEQYF.

Ten or more counts support this clonotype. The chain couples TRBV20-1 to TRBJ2-3, with D perhaps TRBD1 or TRBD2 (6 bases each). The CDR3 is made up of 14 amino acids. V lost 4 bases and J 4 bases, leaving 15 bases between the germline ends. Germline-derived CDR1 and CDR2 are DFQATT and SNEGSKA (reference sequence). CDR3 coding DNA: TGCAGTGCTACTACAGGGACTCCACCAGATACGCAGTATTTT. Its translation is CSATTGTPPDTQYF.